Listed below are T cell receptor beta chains from one sample, sequenced in a study of T cell changes during pregnancy in multiple sclerosis. The protocol was immunoSEQ multiplex PCR, while the TCRdb copy is restricted to in-frame clones and leaves out a portion. The sample yields over 50,000 clones, 70% to 90% seen once. Sequencing used peripheral blood, obtained after pregnancy. The receptors here all came from a female donor with multiple sclerosis, enrolled in a pregnancy study. The CDR3 runs from the conserved cysteine through the conserved F or W. A D gene is named only where the DNA matches it firmly. A clone size is listed for some rows: how often the clone was seen (once, few, many), or a class if it is expanded.

D gene	V gene	J gene	clone size	CDR3 DNA	CDR3 protein
TRBD2	TRBV27	TRBJ2-1	-	TGTGCCAGCACGGAGCGGGGGGCCTTCAATGAGCAGTTCTTC	CASTERGAFNEQFF
-	TRBV5-6	TRBJ2-7	-	TGTGCCAGCAGCCCTTGGGCCTTATACGAGCAGTACTTC	CASSPWALYEQYF
-	TRBV7-3	TRBJ2-5	-	TGTGCCAGCAGCTCTGGGCCCCAAGAGACCCAGTACTTC	CASSSGPQETQYF
-	TRBV7-2	TRBJ2-7	-	TGTGCCAGCAGCTTACACCCGCGGACAGTCTCATACGAGCAGTACTTC	CASSLHPRTVSYEQYF
-	TRBV9	TRBJ1-2	-	TGTGCCAGCACCCTCGGTACTTCATATGGCTACACCTTC	CASTLGTSYGYTF
-	TRBV5-8	TRBJ2-7	-	TGTGCCAGCAGCTCGACAGGTTACGAGCAGTACTTC	CASSSTGYEQYF
-	TRBV10-1	TRBJ2-1	-	TGCGCCAGCAGTGGGGGGACTTTCCTGGGTGAGCAGTTCTTC	CASSGGTFLGEQFF
-	TRBV7-2	TRBJ1-2	-	TGTGCCAGCAGCTTAGCACAAGGATACCCGGGGGGCTACACCTTC	CASSLAQGYPGGYTF
-	TRBV9	TRBJ1-1	few	TGTGCCAGCAGCGTCGGGGGGAGCACTGAAGCTTTCTTT	CASSVGGSTEAFF
-	TRBV6-5	TRBJ2-1	-	TGTGCCAGCCAGGCAGGCTTCAATGAGCAGTTCTTC	CASQAGFNEQFF
TRBD1	TRBV2	TRBJ2-7	-	TGTGCCAGCAGTGAATGGACAGGGGCGATCTCCTACGAGCAGTACTTC	CASSEWTGAISYEQYF
-	TRBV2	TRBJ1-1	medium-sized	TGTGCCAGCAGAGGACAGTTGAACACTGAAGCTTTCTTT	CASRGQLNTEAFF
TRBD1	TRBV10-2	TRBJ1-1	few	TGCGCCAGCAGCAGGGGGCCGGGTGAAGCTTTCTTT	CASSRGPGEAFF
-	TRBV10-3	TRBJ1-1	-	TGTGCCATCAGTGAACACGGGGGGGACACTGAAGCTTTCTTT	CAISEHGGDTEAFF
-	TRBV7-2	TRBJ1-2	-	TGTGCCAGCAGCTTATCCGCAGGTGTGGGCTACACCTTC	CASSLSAGVGYTF
TRBD1	TRBV4-3	TRBJ2-7	medium-sized	TGCGCCAGCAGCCTCCACAGGGGGCTCGCCTACGAGCAGTACTTC	CASSLHRGLAYEQYF
TRBD2	TRBV18	TRBJ2-5	-	TGTGCCAGCTCACCCCCCCGCCGACTAGCGGGGGTGAGAGAGACCCAGTACTTC	CASSPPRRLAGVRETQYF
-	TRBV11-2	TRBJ2-2	-	TGTGCCAGCAGCTTGGAAGATTTGAGGTCTGCGAACACCGGGGAGCTGTTTTTT	CASSLEDLRSANTGELFF
-	TRBV30	TRBJ1-6	-	TGTGCCTGGAGCCTTTTCCTACAGGGAGAACCCTATAATTCACCCCTCCACTTT	CAWSLFLQGEPYNSPLHF
-	TRBV4-2	TRBJ2-7	once	TGTGCCAGCAGCCAAAGGGGGGGGGCCGCCTACGAGCAGTACTTC	CASSQRGGAAYEQYF
-	TRBV28	TRBJ1-3	-	TGTGCCAGCAGTTTTTTGGGCCAGAGCAACACCATATATTTT	CASSFLGQSNTIYF
TRBD2	TRBV7-8	TRBJ2-5	-	TGTGCCAGCAGCCTGCGGCGGGGGGGGACCCAAGAGACCCAGTACTTC	CASSLRRGGTQETQYF
-	TRBV27	TRBJ2-2	-	TGTGCCAGCAGTCAGCTAGGGGCCGATACGTACGGGGAGCTGTTTTTT	CASSQLGADTYGELFF
TRBD1	TRBV28	TRBJ1-5	-	TGTGCCAGTCTCTCCGAGACAGGGGGATCACATCAGCCCCAGCATTTT	CASLSETGGSHQPQHF
TRBD2	TRBV6-5	TRBJ2-3	once	TGTGCCAGCAGTTTCTCGGGACGGGGGGTAGATACGCAGTATTTT	CASSFSGRGVDTQYF
-	TRBV7-2	TRBJ2-5	many	TGTGCCAGCAGCTTAGGGGGCGGGGTAAAGACCCAGTACTTC	CASSLGGGVKTQYF
-	TRBV4-1	TRBJ1-3	-	TGCGCCAGCAGCCAAGTACAGGTCTCTGGAAACACCATATATTTT	CASSQVQVSGNTIYF
-	TRBV29-1	TRBJ2-7	-	TGCAGCGTTGTTCCCCATGGCAGGGAAGGCGAGCAGTACTTC	CSVVPHGREGEQYF
-	TRBV2	TRBJ2-5	-	TGTGCCAGCAGTGAGTCAGGCTCCGAGACCCAGTACTTC	CASSESGSETQYF
-	TRBV18	TRBJ1-6	-	TGTGCCAGCTCACCCCCCCAGGTTACAGGCAGCTCCTATAATTCACCCCTCCACTTT	CASSPPQVTGSSYNSPLHF
TRBD1	TRBV29-1	TRBJ2-5	once	TGCAGCGCCCGACAGGGGCTGATTGCGGAGACCCAGTACTTC	CSARQGLIAETQYF
TRBD1	TRBV7-9	TRBJ1-4	once	TGTGCCAGCAGCCTGACAGGGATGGGGAGTGAAAAACTGTTTTTT	CASSLTGMGSEKLFF
TRBD2	TRBV7-3	TRBJ2-2	-	TGTGCCAGCAGCTTAGCGGGGGGGCCCGGGGAGCTGTTTTTT	CASSLAGGPGELFF
TRBD1	TRBV5-1	TRBJ1-4	-	TGCGCCAGCAGCCTAACAGGGGTGGGTGAAAAACTGTTTTTT	CASSLTGVGEKLFF
-	TRBV6-6	TRBJ1-1	-	TGTGCCAGCAGTTACTCGGGGGCGGGCACTGAAGCTTTCTTT	CASSYSGAGTEAFF
TRBD1	TRBV10-1	TRBJ2-3	-	TGCGCCAGCAGTGGGGACAGGGCTAGCACAGATACGCAGTATTTT	CASSGDRASTDTQYF
-	TRBV30	TRBJ1-3	-	TGTGCCTGGAGTGTACCCAGTGGAAACACCATATATTTT	CAWSVPSGNTIYF
TRBD1	TRBV6-5	TRBJ2-6	-	TGTGCCAGCAGTCTCGGACAGGGGGCCTTGACTTTC	CASSLGQGALTF
TRBD1	TRBV7-3	TRBJ1-6	-	TGTGCCTCCTCTACAGGGGCTTATTCACCCCTCCACTTT	CASSTGAYSPLHF
TRBD1	TRBV6-1	TRBJ1-5	-	TGTGCCAGCAGTGAAAGTAGGACAGGGATTCTTCAGCCCCAGCATTTT	CASSESRTGILQPQHF
TRBD1	TRBV4-3	TRBJ1-1	-	TGCGCCAGCAGCCAAGGGGGACAGGGGAACACTGAAGCTTTCTTT	CASSQGGQGNTEAFF
-	TRBV27	TRBJ2-7	-	TGTGCCAGCAGTTTATATCCAGGGGCCTACGAGCAGTACTTC	CASSLYPGAYEQYF
TRBD1	TRBV5-1	TRBJ1-4	-	TGCGCCAGCAGCTTTTCCGGGACAGGGGGTGAAAAACTGTTTTTT	CASSFSGTGGEKLFF
-	TRBV7-2	TRBJ1-3	few	TGTGCCAGCAGCTTAGCAGGGGCTTCTGGAAACACCATATATTTT	CASSLAGASGNTIYF
-	TRBV15	TRBJ2-7	-	TGTGCCACCAGCAGCACAGGGCTTCACGAGCAGTACTTC	CATSSTGLHEQYF
-	TRBV5-1	TRBJ2-3	-	TGCGCCAGCAGCTCCGACGCCACAGGGGAGGAAGATACGCAGTATTTT	CASSSDATGEEDTQYF
-	TRBV5-1	TRBJ2-5	-	TGCGCCAGCAGCTTGGTGGCAGATCAAGAGACCCAGTACTTC	CASSLVADQETQYF
-	TRBV29-1	TRBJ1-5	-	TGCAGCGTTGGGGCAGACGATCAGCCCCAGCATTTT	CSVGADDQPQHF
-	TRBV6-4	TRBJ1-5	-	TGTGCCAGCAGTGGACAGAGCAATCAGCCCCAGCATTTT	CASSGQSNQPQHF